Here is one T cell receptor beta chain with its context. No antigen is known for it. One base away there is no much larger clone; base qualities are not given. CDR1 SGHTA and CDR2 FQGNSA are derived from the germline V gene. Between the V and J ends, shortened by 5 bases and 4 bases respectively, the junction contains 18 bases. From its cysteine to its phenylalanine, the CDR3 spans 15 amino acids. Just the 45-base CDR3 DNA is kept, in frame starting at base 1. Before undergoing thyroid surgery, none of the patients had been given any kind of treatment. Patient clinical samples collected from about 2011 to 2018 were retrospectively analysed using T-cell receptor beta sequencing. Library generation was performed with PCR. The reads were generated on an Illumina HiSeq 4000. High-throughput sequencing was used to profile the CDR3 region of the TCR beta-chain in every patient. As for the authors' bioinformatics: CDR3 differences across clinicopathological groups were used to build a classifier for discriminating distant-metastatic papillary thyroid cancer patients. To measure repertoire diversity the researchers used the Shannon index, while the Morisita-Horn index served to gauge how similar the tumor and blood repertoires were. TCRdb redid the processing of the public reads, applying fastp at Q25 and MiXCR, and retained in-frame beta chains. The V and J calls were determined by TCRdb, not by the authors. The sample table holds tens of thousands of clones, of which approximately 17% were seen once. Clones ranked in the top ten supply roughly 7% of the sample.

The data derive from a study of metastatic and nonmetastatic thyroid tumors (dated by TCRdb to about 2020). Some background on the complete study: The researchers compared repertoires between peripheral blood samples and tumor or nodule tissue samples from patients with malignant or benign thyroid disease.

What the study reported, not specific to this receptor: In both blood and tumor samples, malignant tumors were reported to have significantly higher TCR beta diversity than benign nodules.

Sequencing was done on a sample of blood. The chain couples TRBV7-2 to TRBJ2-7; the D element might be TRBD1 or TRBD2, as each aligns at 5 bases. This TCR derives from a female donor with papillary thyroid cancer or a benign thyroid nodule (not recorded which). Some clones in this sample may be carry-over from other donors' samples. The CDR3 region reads CASSGTAGSGYEQYF. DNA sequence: TGTGCCAGCAGCGGGACCGCAGGGTCGGGATACGAGCAGTACTTC.